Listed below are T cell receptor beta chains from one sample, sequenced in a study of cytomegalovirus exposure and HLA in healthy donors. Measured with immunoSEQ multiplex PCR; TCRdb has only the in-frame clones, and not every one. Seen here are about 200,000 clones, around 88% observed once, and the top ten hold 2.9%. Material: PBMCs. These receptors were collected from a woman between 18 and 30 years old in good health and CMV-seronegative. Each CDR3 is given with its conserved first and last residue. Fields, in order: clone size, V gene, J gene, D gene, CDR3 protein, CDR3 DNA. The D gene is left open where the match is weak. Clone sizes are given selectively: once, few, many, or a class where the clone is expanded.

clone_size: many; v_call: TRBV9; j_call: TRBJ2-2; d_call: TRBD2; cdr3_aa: CASSVIGRVGVGELFF; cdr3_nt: TGTGCCAGCAGCGTAATCGGGAGGGTTGGGGTCGGGGAGCTGTTTTTT
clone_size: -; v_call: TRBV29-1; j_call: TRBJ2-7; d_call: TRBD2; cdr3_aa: CSVVTSGRINHEQYF; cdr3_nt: TGCAGCGTTGTAACCAGCGGGAGAATAAACCACGAGCAGTACTTC
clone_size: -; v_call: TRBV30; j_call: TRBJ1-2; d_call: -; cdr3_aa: CAWSAQLGGYTF; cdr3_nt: TGTGCCTGGAGTGCACAGTTAGGTGGCTACACCTTC
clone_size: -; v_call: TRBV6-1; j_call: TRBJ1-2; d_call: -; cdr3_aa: CASSDYGYTF; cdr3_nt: TGTGCCAGCAGCGACTATGGCTACACCTTC
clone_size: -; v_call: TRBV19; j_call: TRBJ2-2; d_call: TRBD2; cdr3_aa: CASSVQVTSPGELFF; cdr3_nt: TGTGCCAGTAGTGTCCAAGTGACTAGCCCGGGGGAGCTGTTTTTT
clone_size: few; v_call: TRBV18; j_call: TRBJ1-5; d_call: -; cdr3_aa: CASSGQRDQPQHF; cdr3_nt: TGTGCCAGCTCAGGACAGAGGGATCAGCCCCAGCATTTT
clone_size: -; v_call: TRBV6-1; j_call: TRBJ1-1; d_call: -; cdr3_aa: CASSVGGMNTEAFF; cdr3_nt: TGTGCCAGCAGTGTAGGAGGTATGAACACTGAAGCTTTCTTT
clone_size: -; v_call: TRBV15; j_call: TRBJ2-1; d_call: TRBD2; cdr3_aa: CATSAGLGASGYNEQFF; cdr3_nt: TGTGCCACCAGCGCCGGACTTGGTGCTAGCGGGTACAATGAGCAGTTCTTC
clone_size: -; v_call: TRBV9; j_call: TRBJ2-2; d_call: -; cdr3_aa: CASSQVTGGLNTGELFF; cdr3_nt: TGTGCCAGCAGCCAAGTAACCGGGGGGCTGAACACCGGGGAGCTGTTTTTT
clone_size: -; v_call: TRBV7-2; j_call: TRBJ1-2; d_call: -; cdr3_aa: CASSLGGAYGYTF; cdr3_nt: TGTGCCAGCAGCTTGGGCGGGGCCTATGGCTACACCTTC
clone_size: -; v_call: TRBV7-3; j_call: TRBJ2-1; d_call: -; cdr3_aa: CASSLRWGSDEQFF; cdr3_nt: TGTGCCAGCAGCTTAAGGTGGGGTAGCGATGAGCAGTTCTTC
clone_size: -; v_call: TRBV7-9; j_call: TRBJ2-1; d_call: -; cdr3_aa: CASSLSWGGMWNEQFF; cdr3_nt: TGTGCCAGCAGCTTATCATGGGGGGGCATGTGGAATGAGCAGTTCTTC
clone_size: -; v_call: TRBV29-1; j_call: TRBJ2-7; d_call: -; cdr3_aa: CSVSPGTYEQYF; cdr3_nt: TGCAGCGTTAGCCCAGGGACCTACGAGCAGTACTTC
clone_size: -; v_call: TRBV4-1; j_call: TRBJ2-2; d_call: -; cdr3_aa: CASSQLGRVNTGELFF; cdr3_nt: TGCGCCAGCAGCCAATTGGGCAGGGTAAACACCGGGGAGCTGTTTTTT